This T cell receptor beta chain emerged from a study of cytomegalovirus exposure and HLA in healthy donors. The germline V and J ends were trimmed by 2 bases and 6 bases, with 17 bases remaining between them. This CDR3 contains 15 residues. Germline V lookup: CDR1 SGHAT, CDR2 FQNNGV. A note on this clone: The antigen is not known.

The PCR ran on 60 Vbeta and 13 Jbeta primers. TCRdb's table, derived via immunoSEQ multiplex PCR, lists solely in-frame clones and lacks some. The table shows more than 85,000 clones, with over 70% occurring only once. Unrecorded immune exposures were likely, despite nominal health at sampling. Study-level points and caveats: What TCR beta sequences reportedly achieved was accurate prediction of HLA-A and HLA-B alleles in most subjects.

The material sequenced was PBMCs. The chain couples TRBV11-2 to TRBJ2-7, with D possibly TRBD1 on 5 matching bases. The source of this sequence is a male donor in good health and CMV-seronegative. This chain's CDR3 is CASSLKRSRAREQYF. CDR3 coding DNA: TGTGCCAGCAGCTTAAAAAGGTCCAGGGCCCGCGAGCAGTACTTC.